This passage covers 12 T cell receptor beta chains from one sample sequenced in a study of sequential checkpoint blockade in melanoma. The sample's treatment: randomized to nivolumab then ipilimumab (arm A) or the reverse (arm B). Assay: immunoSEQ multiplex PCR; the TCRdb copy retains only in-frame clones and omits some. The table includes just over 1,400 clones, 22% detected once. Sequenced here: tumor tissue (inferred from file names), sampled from a patient given nivolumab and ipilimumab in sequence. Receptor source: a human donor with melanoma.

The chain is built from TRBV11-3 and TRBJ2-7, with a weak D call TRBD1 (6 bases). V lost 4 bases to trimming and J lost 0 bases, with 13 bases between them. CDR3 length: 15 residues. The V gene's germline CDR1 is SGHNT and CDR2 YENEEA. CDR3 sequence (DNA): TGTGCCAGCAGCTCACCCGGGACACCCTCCTACGAGCAGTACTTC. Protein product: CASSSPGTPSYEQYF.

By sample fraction, this clone is large (0.1 to 1%). The chain uses TRBV6-8 and TRBJ1-4; 8 bases line up with TRBD1. V shed 6 bases, J shed 5 bases, and the junction held 5 bases outside the gene matches. Germline CDR1 is MNHGY and CDR2 is SAAAGT. The CDR3 loop spans 14 amino acids. CDR3 residues: CASRAQGGNEKLFF. CDR3 nucleotide sequence: TGTGCCAGCAGAGCACAGGGGGGAAATGAAAAACTGTTTTTT.

The chain recombines TRBV6-8 with TRBJ2-3, with 11 bases fitting TRBD2. Germline V gene data show CDR1 as MNHGY and CDR2 as SAAAGT. The CDR3 is 15 amino acids. Trimming removed 6 bases from V and 5 bases from J; junction bases left unmatched: 7. The CDR3 is CASRRGLAAKDTQYF. The CDR3 bases are TGTGCCAGCAGGAGGGGACTAGCGGCGAAAGATACGCAGTATTTT.

This clone was picked up a small number of times. This chain links TRBV19 with TRBJ1-1; D gene unclear. CDR3 size: 12 residues. Germline lookup yields CDR1 LNHDA and CDR2 SQIVND (reference sequence). With 3 bases removed from V and 5 bases from J, the gap between germline ends came to 7 bases. The CDR3 spells CASSIPGTEAFF. CDR3 in DNA: TGTGCCAGTAGTATCCCGGGGACTGAAGCTTTCTTT.

The rearrangement joins TRBV28 to TRBJ2-7; D is unclear. From germline, CDR1 is MDHEN and CDR2 SYDVKM. The CDR3 spans 16 residues. V gave up 4 bases and J gave up 2 bases, with 18 bases separating them. The CDR3 DNA follows: TGTGCCAGCAGTTCCGATTCTAATCCCCGCACCTACGAGCAGTACTTC. It translates to CASSSDSNPRTYEQYF.

This clone showed up just once. This chain uses TRBV5-1 with TRBJ1-1; D is undetermined. The germline gives CDR1 SGHRS, CDR2 YFSETQ. The V end was cut by 4 bases, the J end by 0 bases, with 10 bases between. The CDR3 loop spans 14 amino acids. CDR3 sequence (DNA): TGCGCCAGCAGCCCACAGTATCTGAACACTGAAGCTTTCTTT. Protein product: CASSPQYLNTEAFF.

By sample share, this clone is medium-sized (0.01 to 0.1%). This chain links TRBV9 with TRBJ2-7; the match to TRBD2 covers 10 bases. CDR1 SGDLS and CDR2 YYNGEE come from the germline V gene. CDR3 length: 16 amino acids. V gave up 9 bases and J gave up 7 bases; unmatched junction bases: 19. Here the CDR3 DNA reads TGTGCCACCATCGTACTAGAGAGCGGGAGGGCCGATGAGCAGTACTTC. Translation gives CATIVLESGRADEQYF.

J is TRBJ1-4 and V is TRBV6-8; no clear D. Trimming removed 7 bases at V and 2 bases at J, with 14 bases between. CDR3 size: 15 residues. Germline V CDR1 and CDR2: MNHGY, SAAAGT. CDR3 DNA: TGTGCCAGCAATCCTGTGGTTGGCACTAATGAAAAACTGTTTTTT. Translated, it gives CASNPVVGTNEKLFF.

The rearrangement uses TRBV28 and TRBJ1-4, with TRBD1 as a possible D gene (5 bases). CDR1 is MDHEN and CDR2 is SYDVKM in the germline V gene. The CDR3 covers 16 residues. The V end was cut by 3 bases, the J end by 1 base, with 12 bases between. In DNA form, the CDR3 reads TGTGCCAGCAGTTTTCGGCAGGGTGGAACTAATGAAAAACTGTTTTTT. Translating gives CASSFRQGGTNEKLFF.

This clone is categorized as large. The chain joins TRBV11-3 to TRBJ2-2; the match to TRBD1 covers 8 bases. Germline V gene data show CDR1 as SGHNT and CDR2 as YENEEA. V trimming: 5 bases; J trimming: 4 bases; junction bases outside the gene matches: 3. The CDR3 spans 14 residues. In DNA form, the CDR3 reads TGTGCCAGCAGCCTGGGGACAGGCACCGGGGAGCTGTTTTTT. Translating it yields CASSLGTGTGELFF. The full variable domain, its missing parts supplied by reference TRBV11-3 and TRBJ2-2, is EAGVVQSPRYKIIEKKQPVAFWCNPISGHNTLYWYLQNLGQGPELLIRYENEEAVDDSQLPKDRFSAERLKGVDSTLKIQPAELGDSAVYLCASSLGTGTGELFFGEGSRLTVL.

In this sample, this clone turned up a few times. The rearrangement uses TRBV11-3 and TRBJ1-1, with a possible D match to TRBD1 (5 bases). This CDR3 region has 16 residues. Trimming removed 1 base at V and 4 bases at J, with 16 bases between. Looked up from germline, CDR1 is SGHNT and CDR2 is YENEEA. The CDR3 DNA reads TGTGCCAGCAGCTTAGGGGCGGGGCGGGGTAGCACTGAAGCTTTCTTT. It yields the protein CASSLGAGRGSTEAFF. Supplemented by reference TRBV11-3 and TRBJ1-1, the full variable domain reads EAGVVQSPRYKIIEKKQPVAFWCNPISGHNTLYWYLQNLGQGPELLIRYENEEAVDDSQLPKDRFSAERLKGVDSTLKIQPAELGDSAVYLCASSLGAGRGSTEAFFGQGTRLTVV.

This chain joins TRBV9 and TRBJ2-1; 11 bases map to TRBD2. V shed 4 bases and J 10 bases; nucleotides not matched to a gene: 4. The germline CDR1 and CDR2 sequences are SGDLS and YYNGEE. CDR3 length equals 13 residues. CDR3 DNA sequence: TGTGCCAGCAGCCTTAGACTAGCGGGAGAGCAGTTCTTC. This translates into CASSLRLAGEQFF.